This T cell receptor (beta chain) comes out of a study of T cell repertoires in cytomegalovirus infection. Turning to the study itself: Public TCR beta signatures marked donors with CMV infection and the matching HLA. Findings and caveats of the study: Summed frequency of public TCR beta families distinguished CMV carriers with the relevant HLA. The response measured ex vivo was dominated by TCR beta clonotypes (HLA-C-restricted and CMV-specific).

CDR1 and CDR2 (germline): SGHVS, FQNEAQ. This CDR3 region has 15 residues. V shed 2 bases and J shed 5 bases, with 15 bases lying between them. This clonotype has a handful of counts. What it binds is unknown. TCRdb passed the reads through MiXCR, listing each CDR3 protein once. The sample includes roughly 760,000 distinct CDR3 sequences, about 40% of them seen just once. The rearrangement uses TRBV7-8 and TRBJ1-1, with D perhaps TRBD1 (6 bases). Sequenced sample: PBMCs. The receptor was isolated from a human donor in good health (CMV status not recorded). Some clones in this sample may be carry-over from other donors' samples. DNA of the CDR3: TGTGCCAGCAGCTTATATCGGCAGGGGCGGACTGAAGCTTTCTTT. Its protein product is CASSLYRQGRTEAFF.